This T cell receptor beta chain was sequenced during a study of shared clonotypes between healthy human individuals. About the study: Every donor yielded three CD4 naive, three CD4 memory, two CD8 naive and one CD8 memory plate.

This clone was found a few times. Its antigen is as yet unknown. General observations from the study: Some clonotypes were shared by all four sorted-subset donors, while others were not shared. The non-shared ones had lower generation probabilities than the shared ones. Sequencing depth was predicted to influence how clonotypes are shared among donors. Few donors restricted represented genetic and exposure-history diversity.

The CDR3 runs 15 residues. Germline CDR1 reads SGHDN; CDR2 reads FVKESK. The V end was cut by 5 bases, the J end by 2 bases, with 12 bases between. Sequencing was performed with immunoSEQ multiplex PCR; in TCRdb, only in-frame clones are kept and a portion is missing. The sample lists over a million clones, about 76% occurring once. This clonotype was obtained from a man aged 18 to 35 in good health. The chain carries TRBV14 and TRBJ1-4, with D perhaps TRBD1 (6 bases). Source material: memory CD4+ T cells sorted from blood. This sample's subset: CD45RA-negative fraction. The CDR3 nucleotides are TGTGCCAGCAGCGCTACAGGGAGGACTAATGAAAAACTGTTTTTT. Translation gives CASSATGRTNEKLFF. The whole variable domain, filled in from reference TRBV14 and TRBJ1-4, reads EAGVTQFPSHSVIEKGQTVTLRCDPISGHDNLYWYRRVMGKEIKFLLHFVKESKQDESGMPNNRFLAERTGGTYSTLKVQPAELEDSGVYFCASSATGRTNEKLFFGSGTQLSVL.